One sample yielded the 8 T cell receptor beta chains listed below, sequenced in a study of vaccination and CD4 T cells after COVID-19. Their antigens are not known. Treatment of the sample: approximately 11-day PBMC culture with coronavirus spike peptide pools or control peptides (ViraFEST assay). The Oncomine TCR Beta short-read assay generated sequence data from the DNA of cultured CD4+ T cells. One entry per CDR3 protein results from TCRdb running MiXCR on the PCR reads. The sample consists of 16,000 or so distinct CDR3 sequences, roughly 45% of them appearing once. This specimen was CD4+ T cells from blood, cultured in vitro, taken after SARS-CoV-2 vaccination. The receptor set was obtained from a human donor who had recovered from COVID-19.

This clonotype was counted once. V gene TRBV7-2 combines with J gene TRBJ2-2; 9 nucleotides align to TRBD2. The V segment lost 5 bases and the J segment 6 bases; nucleotides outside the gene matches: 7. The CDR3 is made up of 15 amino acids. Germline V lookup: CDR1 SGHTA, CDR2 FQGNSA. In DNA form, the CDR3 reads TGTGCCAGCAGCCAGAGCGGGAGGCGTTCCGGGGAGCTGTTTTTT. The encoded protein is CASSQSGRRSGELFF.

This clonotype was counted a single time. The gene calls are TRBV6-5 and TRBJ1-2; D is unresolved. Germline V gene data show CDR1 as MNHEY and CDR2 as SVGAGI. CDR3 length equals 13 residues. Trimming stripped 2 bases from V and 8 bases from J, with 12 bases between. The CDR3: CASSYRETGGYTF. CDR3 coding DNA: TGTGCCAGCAGTTACAGGGAAACGGGAGGCTACACCTTC.

This clonotype was observed once. CDR3 amino acids: CASSLELAGNEQFF. CDR3 coding DNA: TGTGCCAGCAGTTTAGAGCTAGCGGGCAATGAGCAGTTCTTC. The genes are TRBV27 and TRBJ2-1; TRBD2 agrees at 8 bases. Germline values: CDR1 MNHEY, CDR2 SMNVEV (reference sequence). The length of the CDR3 is 14 residues. V gave up 2 bases and J gave up 6 bases; unmatched junction bases: 3.

In its sample, this clonotype is medium-sized. The genes are TRBV11-2 and TRBJ2-7; TRBD2 matches 11 bases. The V and J ends lost 4 bases and 0 bases, in that order; junction bases with no gene match: 17. CDR3 size: 20 residues. Germline assignment: CDR1 SGHAT and CDR2 FQNNGV. CDR3 region: CASSSSNSGRATRSSYEQYF. DNA of the CDR3: TGTGCCAGCAGCTCTTCGAATAGCGGGAGGGCCACAAGGAGCTCCTACGAGCAGTACTTC.

The V and J genes are TRBV18 and TRBJ1-5; D gene uncertain. The CDR3 covers 13 residues. Trimming left V 4 bases short and J 6 bases short, with 10 bases between. Germline assignment: CDR1 KGHSH and CDR2 LQKENI. The CDR3 is CASSRPGGQPQHF. The CDR3 bases are TGTGCCAGCTCACGACCCGGCGGTCAGCCCCAGCATTTT.

The chain is built from TRBV15 and TRBJ2-5; D not certain. Trimming left V 1 base short and J 7 bases short, with 10 bases between. CDR3 length: 13 residues. CDR1 and CDR2 (germline): LNHNV, YYDKDF (reference sequence). For the CDR3, the DNA is TGTGCCACCAGCAGAGTGTTCGTGGGGACCCAGTACTTC. Protein sequence: CATSRVFVGTQYF.

The rearrangement joins TRBV10-3 to TRBJ2-3; D might be TRBD1 or TRBD2, each matching 6 bases. In germline, CDR1 is ENHRY, CDR2 SYGVKD. CDR3 length: 16 amino acids. V gave up 6 bases and J gave up 0 bases, with 16 bases separating them. In DNA form, the CDR3 reads TGTGCCATCAGGACAGGACCGACTAGGAGCACAGATACGCAGTATTTT. Translated, it gives CAIRTGPTRSTDTQYF.

Only a few counts were recorded for this clonotype. This chain links TRBV6-5 with TRBJ2-4; possibly TRBD2 for D (6 bases). The CDR3 loop spans 13 amino acids. Trimming cost V 2 bases and J 10 bases, with 12 bases left between them. The germline V gene encodes CDR1 MNHEY and CDR2 SVGAGI. In nucleotides, the CDR3 is TGTGCCAGCAGTTACGAGGGAGGTCGGATTCAGTACTTC. This encodes CASSYEGGRIQYF.